The clone carrying this T cell receptor beta chain occurred once. The sample comes from a study of shared clonotypes between healthy human individuals. Trimming left V 5 bases short and J 2 bases short, with 10 bases between. Germline V CDR1 and CDR2: SEHNR, FQNEAQ (reference sequence). The CDR3 length is 13 residues. Naive CD8 isolation took CD45RO-negative cells positively selected for CCR7 and excluded terminally differentiated effector memory CD45RA+ cells. Profiling relied on immunoSEQ multiplex PCR, and the TCRdb table lists in-frame clones only, not all of them. The table has about 2 million clones, approximately 94% seen once; the top ten hold roughly 1%.

The TCR was taken from a man aged 18 to 29 in good health. Sequences were obtained from naive CD8+ T cells sorted from blood. The genes are TRBV7-9 and TRBJ2-7; D is possibly TRBD1 (5 bases). The CDR3 is CASSQQGPYEQYF. CDR3 in DNA: TGTGCCAGCAGCCAGCAGGGCCCCTACGAGCAGTACTTC.